Listed below are T cell receptor beta chains from one sample, sequenced in a study of T cell changes during pregnancy in multiple sclerosis. Assay used: immunoSEQ multiplex PCR; TCRdb lists only in-frame clones, some missing. The sample lists about 40,000 clones; 91% were seen once. The specimen comprised CD8+ T cells from peripheral blood mononuclear cells, sampled before pregnancy. Receptors originate from a female donor with multiple sclerosis, enrolled in a pregnancy study. The CDR3 runs from the conserved cysteine through the conserved F or W. A D gene is named only where the DNA matches it firmly. Not every row has a clone size; where given, it reads once, few, many or a size class.

TRBD2	TRBV29-1	TRBJ2-1	-	TGCAGCGAAGTAGCGGGAGCGTGGAATGAGCAGTTCTTC	CSEVAGAWNEQFF
TRBD1	TRBV23-1	TRBJ2-7	-	TGCGCCAGCAGTGGAGACAGGGAACCTTACGAGCAGTACTTC	CASSGDREPYEQYF
-	TRBV5-8	TRBJ1-1	-	TGTGCCAGCAGCTTGACAGGGAACACTGAAGCTTTCTTT	CASSLTGNTEAFF
TRBD2	TRBV5-1	TRBJ2-7	-	TGCGCCAGCAGCTGGACTAGCGGGGGTTCCTACGAGCAGTACTTC	CASSWTSGGSYEQYF
-	TRBV6-4	TRBJ1-2	many	TGTGCCAGCAGCCACGCGGACAGCGATGGCTACACCTTC	CASSHADSDGYTF
TRBD2	TRBV19	TRBJ2-7	-	TGTGCCAGTAGTATTGGCCTAGCGGGCTACGAGCAGTACTTC	CASSIGLAGYEQYF
-	TRBV5-4	TRBJ1-1	few	TGTGCCAGCAGCTTGGGGGGGGGAGGGGCCATGAACACTGAAGCTTTCTTT	CASSLGGGGAMNTEAFF
-	TRBV7-7	TRBJ2-5	-	TGTGCTAGCAGCTTACTCGAGCGGGAAGAGACCCAGTACTTC	CASSLLEREETQYF
-	TRBV4-2	TRBJ1-2	-	TGTGCCAGCAGCCAACAGGGAATAGGCTATGGCTACACCTTC	CASSQQGIGYGYTF
TRBD1	TRBV18	TRBJ1-1	once	TGTGCCAGCTCTGACGGGGCAGGGGGGAACACTGAAGCTTTCTTT	CASSDGAGGNTEAFF
-	TRBV27	TRBJ2-4	-	TGTGCCAGCAGTTCAGGGGAAAACATTCAGTACTTC	CASSSGENIQYF
TRBD1	TRBV4-3	TRBJ2-3	-	TGCGCCAGCAGCCAAGAACGACAGGGCGCAGATACGCAGTATTTT	CASSQERQGADTQYF
TRBD1	TRBV7-9	TRBJ2-7	-	TGTGCCAGCAGCTTAGCGGCGGGACAGGGGGACGAGCAGTACTTC	CASSLAAGQGDEQYF
TRBD2	TRBV7-9	TRBJ2-7	-	TGTGCCAGCAGCGGCTCTAGCGGGAGAGTCTACGAGCAGTACTTC	CASSGSSGRVYEQYF
TRBD2	TRBV29-1	TRBJ2-3	-	TGCAGCGGATCTTCTAGCGGGGGAGCCGATACGCAGTATTTT	CSGSSSGGADTQYF
TRBD2	TRBV2	TRBJ2-1	-	TGTGCCAGCAGTGAAGCCCCAGCGGGAGGGTCCTACAATGAGCAGTTCTTC	CASSEAPAGGSYNEQFF
-	TRBV27	TRBJ1-3	-	TGTGCCAGCAGTCCCACAGTCCGCTCTGGAAACACCATATATTTT	CASSPTVRSGNTIYF
-	TRBV7-9	TRBJ2-1	-	TGTGCCAGCAGCTTGGGCGGAGGCAATGAGCAGTTCTTC	CASSLGGGNEQFF
TRBD1	TRBV5-1	TRBJ1-4	-	TGCGCCAGCAGCTACACCGGACAGGATGAAAAACTGTTTTTT	CASSYTGQDEKLFF
-	TRBV11-2	TRBJ2-7	-	TGTGCCAGCAGCAGTCCGGGACTCACTACCTACGAGCAGTACTTC	CASSSPGLTTYEQYF
TRBD2	TRBV4-1	TRBJ2-1	-	TGCGCCAGCAGCCAAGAGCTAGCGGGATTATACAATGAGCAGTTCTTC	CASSQELAGLYNEQFF
-	TRBV7-9	TRBJ2-5	-	TGTGCCAGCAGCTCAGCACGGCAGGCACGAGAGACCCAGTACTTC	CASSSARQARETQYF
TRBD1	TRBV11-3	TRBJ2-7	-	TGTGCCAGCAGCTTGTATGACGGGACAGCTATTTCTCCAGCCTACGAGCAGTACTTC	CASSLYDGTAISPAYEQYF
TRBD2	TRBV7-2	TRBJ2-1	-	TGTGCCAGCAGCTTGACTAGCGGGACGCAGAATGAGCAGTTCTTC	CASSLTSGTQNEQFF
-	TRBV28	TRBJ2-7	-	TGTGCCAGCAGTTTTTCCCTAGAGTACGAGCAGTACTTC	CASSFSLEYEQYF
-	TRBV7-6	TRBJ2-7	-	TGTGCCAGCAGCTCCGGTCCCGAGCAGTACTTC	CASSSGPEQYF
-	TRBV27	TRBJ1-4	-	TGTGCCAGCAGTTTATTTCAGAATCATGAAAAACTGTTTTTT	CASSLFQNHEKLFF
TRBD2	TRBV6-4	TRBJ2-1	-	TGTGCCAGCAGCCACGAGACTAGCGCGAGCAATGAGCAGTTCTTC	CASSHETSASNEQFF
TRBD1	TRBV7-9	TRBJ1-3	-	TGTGCCAGCAGCTCCTTCCGGGACAGGGGGGCTGGAAACACCATATATTTT	CASSSFRDRGAGNTIYF
TRBD1	TRBV28	TRBJ2-7	-	TGTGCCAGCAGCGGACAGGGGGCAAGTTGGGAGCAGTACTTC	CASSGQGASWEQYF
-	TRBV2	TRBJ2-1	-	TGTGCCAGCAGATCCGAGACAGGTTACAATGAGCAGTTCTTC	CASRSETGYNEQFF
-	TRBV6-1	TRBJ1-1	-	TGTGCCAGCAGTGACCCCTCCGGGGGATGGGCTGAAGCTTTCTTT	CASSDPSGGWAEAFF
-	TRBV5-1	TRBJ2-1	-	TGCGCCAGCAGCCCCCTCGGTGGTAACAATGAGCAGTTCTTC	CASSPLGGNNEQFF
TRBD2	TRBV11-2	TRBJ2-5	-	TGTGCCAGCAGCTCCGGGACTAGCTTCGGAGAGACCCAGTACTTC	CASSSGTSFGETQYF
-	TRBV29-1	TRBJ1-4	once	TGCAGCGTCCTGGACAGTAATGAAAAACTGTTTTTT	CSVLDSNEKLFF
TRBD2	TRBV19	TRBJ2-3	once	TGTGCCAGTAGTCCCCGACTTGCGGGAGCGGCAGATACGCAGTATTTT	CASSPRLAGAADTQYF
-	TRBV6-5	TRBJ2-2	once	TGTGCCAGCAGTTCCTCCGTAACTACAAACACCGGGGAGCTGTTTTTT	CASSSSVTTNTGELFF
-	TRBV29-1	TRBJ1-2	-	TGCAGCGTTGAGGCTGAAAACTATGGCTACACCTTC	CSVEAENYGYTF
-	TRBV11-2	TRBJ2-7	-	TGTGCCAGCAGCTTAGGAACAGGTGGGAGGTACGAGCAGTACTTC	CASSLGTGGRYEQYF
-	TRBV5-1	TRBJ1-1	-	TGCGCCAGCAGGTTAGGGGGTTACACTGAAGCTTTCTTT	CASRLGGYTEAFF
TRBD1	TRBV28	TRBJ1-2	-	TGTGCCAGCAGTTTAACTTCCCAGGGGGCGCGTCCTACTCGAGGCTACACCTTC	CASSLTSQGARPTRGYTF
TRBD1	TRBV15	TRBJ1-5	-	TGTGCCACCAGCAGAGGCACAGGGGGCTCAGCCGATCAGCCCCAGCATTTT	CATSRGTGGSADQPQHF
-	TRBV5-4	TRBJ2-1	-	TGTGCCAGCAGCTTGGCCTTCTCGGGGAATGAGCAGTTCTTC	CASSLAFSGNEQFF
TRBD1	TRBV7-9	TRBJ2-7	few	TGTGCCAGCAGCCCCCTCCTACGGGACAGTACCTACGAGCAGTACTTC	CASSPLLRDSTYEQYF
-	TRBV10-2	TRBJ2-7	-	TGCGCCAGCAGTGGAGGCACCTCCTACGAGCAGTACTTC	CASSGGTSYEQYF
TRBD1	TRBV5-4	TRBJ2-1	-	TGTGCCAGCAGCTGGGGACAGGGTTCCTACAATGAGCAGTTCTTC	CASSWGQGSYNEQFF
TRBD2	TRBV11-3	TRBJ2-1	once	TGTGCCAGCAGCTTAGGGGGAGAGAGCGGGAGGCTACTTTACAATGAGCAGTTCTTC	CASSLGGESGRLLYNEQFF
TRBD1	TRBV7-9	TRBJ2-7	-	TGTGCCAGCAGCTTTCCAGGGGGCCACGAGCAGTACTTC	CASSFPGGHEQYF
-	TRBV9	TRBJ1-1	few	TGTGCCAGCAGCGCCGGGGAATTCAGGGGATTCACTGAAGCTTTCTTT	CASSAGEFRGFTEAFF
-	TRBV2	TRBJ2-6	-	TGTGCCAGCAGTGAAGGGAGAGGGTTTGGGGCCAACGTCCTGACTTTC	CASSEGRGFGANVLTF
-	TRBV14	TRBJ1-4	-	TGTGCCAGCAGCGACCGGACTGCAACTAATGAAAAACTGTTTTTT	CASSDRTATNEKLFF
-	TRBV27	TRBJ1-2	-	TGTGCCAGCAGTTTATTCGGCGGAAACTATGGCTACACCTTC	CASSLFGGNYGYTF
TRBD1	TRBV7-9	TRBJ1-2	-	TGTGCCAGCAGCTTAGGGACAGGGGGCAATAACTATGGCTACACCTTC	CASSLGTGGNNYGYTF
TRBD2	TRBV5-1	TRBJ2-4	-	TGCGCCAGCAGCTTAGGGACTAGCGGAGCCAAAAACATTCAGTACTTC	CASSLGTSGAKNIQYF
-	TRBV5-1	TRBJ2-5	-	TGCGCCAGCAGCTTGTCCGTACAGCAAGAGACCCAGTACTTC	CASSLSVQQETQYF
-	TRBV27	TRBJ2-7	-	TGTGCCAGCTTTAATACCTACTACGAGCAGTACTTC	CASFNTYYEQYF
TRBD2	TRBV19	TRBJ2-1	few	TGTGCCAGTCGGGGAACTAGCGGGTTAAATGAGCAGTTCTTC	CASRGTSGLNEQFF